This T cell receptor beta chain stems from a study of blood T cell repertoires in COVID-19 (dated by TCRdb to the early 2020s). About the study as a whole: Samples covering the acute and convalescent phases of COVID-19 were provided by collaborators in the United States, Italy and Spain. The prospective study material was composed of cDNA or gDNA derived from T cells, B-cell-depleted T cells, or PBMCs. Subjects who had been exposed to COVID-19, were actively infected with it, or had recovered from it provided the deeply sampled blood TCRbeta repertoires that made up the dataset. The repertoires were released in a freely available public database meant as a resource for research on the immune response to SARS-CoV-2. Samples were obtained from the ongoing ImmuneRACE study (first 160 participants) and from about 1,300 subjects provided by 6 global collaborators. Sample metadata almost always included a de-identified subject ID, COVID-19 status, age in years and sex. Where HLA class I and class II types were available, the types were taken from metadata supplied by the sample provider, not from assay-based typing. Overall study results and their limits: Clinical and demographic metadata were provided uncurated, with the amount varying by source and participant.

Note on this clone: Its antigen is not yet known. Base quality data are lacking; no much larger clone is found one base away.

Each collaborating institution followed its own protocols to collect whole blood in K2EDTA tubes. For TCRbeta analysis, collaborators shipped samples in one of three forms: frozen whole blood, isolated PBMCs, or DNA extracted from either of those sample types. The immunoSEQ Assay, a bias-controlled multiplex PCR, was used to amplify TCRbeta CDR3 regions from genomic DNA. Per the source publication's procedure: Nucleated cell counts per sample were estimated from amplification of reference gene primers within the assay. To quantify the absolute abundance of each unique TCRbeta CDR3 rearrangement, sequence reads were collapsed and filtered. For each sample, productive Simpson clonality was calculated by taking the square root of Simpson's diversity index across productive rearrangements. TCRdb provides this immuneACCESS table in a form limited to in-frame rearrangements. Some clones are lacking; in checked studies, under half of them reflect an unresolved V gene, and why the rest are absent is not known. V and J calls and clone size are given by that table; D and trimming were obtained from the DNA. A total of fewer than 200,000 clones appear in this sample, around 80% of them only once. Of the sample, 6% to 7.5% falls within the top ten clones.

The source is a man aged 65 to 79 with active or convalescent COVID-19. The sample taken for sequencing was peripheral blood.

CDR3 loop: CASRTSGSITGELFF. The nucleotide sequence reads as follows: TGTGCCAGCAGGACTAGCGGGAGTATCACCGGGGAGCTGTTTTTT. The sequence is built from TRBV6-6 and TRBJ2-2; 12 bases in between match TRBD2. The CDR3 runs 15 residues from the cysteine to the phenylalanine. The kept DNA is CDR3 alone, 45 bases in frame from the first base. V is cut back by 6 bases and J by 4 bases, with 3 bases in the junction unmatched. CDR1 and CDR2, per the germline V gene (reference sequence), are MNHNY and SVGAGI.